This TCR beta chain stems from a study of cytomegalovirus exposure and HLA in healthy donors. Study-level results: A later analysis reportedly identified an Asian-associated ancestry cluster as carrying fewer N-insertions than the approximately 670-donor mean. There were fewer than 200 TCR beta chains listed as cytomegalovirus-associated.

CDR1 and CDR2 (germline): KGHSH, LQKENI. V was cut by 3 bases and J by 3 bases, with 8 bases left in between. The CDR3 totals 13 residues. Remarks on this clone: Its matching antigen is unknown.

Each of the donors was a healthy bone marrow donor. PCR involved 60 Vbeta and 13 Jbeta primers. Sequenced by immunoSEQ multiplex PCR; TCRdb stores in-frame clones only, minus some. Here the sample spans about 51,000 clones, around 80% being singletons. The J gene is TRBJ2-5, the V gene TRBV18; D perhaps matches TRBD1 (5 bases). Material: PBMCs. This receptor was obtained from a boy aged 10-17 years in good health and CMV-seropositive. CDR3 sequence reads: CASSPQGEETQYF. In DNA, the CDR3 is TGTGCCAGCTCACCCCAAGGGGAAGAGACCCAGTACTTC.